The 4 T cell receptor beta chains below come from one sample, sequenced in a study of cytotoxic CD8 clonotypes in ibrutinib-treated CLL. Profiling relied on immunoSEQ multiplex PCR, and the TCRdb table lists in-frame clones only, not all of them. Among roughly 49,000 clones, approximately 82% were seen once, and the ten largest hold over 20%. Sequenced here: PBMCs, sampled after 24 months of ibrutinib treatment. The origin of the receptors is a human donor with chronic lymphocytic leukemia.

The chain recombines TRBV4-2 with TRBJ2-7; 11 bases match TRBD2. Germline CDR1 and CDR2: LGHNA and YNFKEQ. The ends lost 0 bases at V and 9 bases at J; junction bases unmatched: 10. This CDR3 is built from 16 residues. In nucleotides, the CDR3 is TGTGCCAGCAGCCAAGAAGGCGGGACTAGCGGTTCGCGGCAGTACTTC. Encoded protein: CASSQEGGTSGSRQYF.

J is TRBJ1-3 and V is TRBV25-1; D is possibly TRBD1 (6 bases). The CDR3 spans 13 residues. The V end lost 8 bases, the J end lost 2 bases, and 10 bases lay between the germline ends. The germline V gene encodes CDR1 MGHDK and CDR2 SYGVNS. CDR3 protein: CASEGGAGNTIYF. CDR3 nucleotide sequence: TGTGCCAGCGAGGGGGGGGCTGGAAACACCATATATTTT.

The CDR3 loop reads CASSLDADGSYEQYF. As DNA, the CDR3 is TGTGCCAGCAGCTTAGATGCGGACGGCTCCTACGAGCAGTACTTC. This chain joins TRBV11-2 and TRBJ2-7; D is undetermined. Germline-derived CDR1 and CDR2 are SGHAT and FQNNGV. This CDR3 has 15 residues. The germline V and J ends were trimmed by 0 bases and 0 bases, with 9 bases remaining between them.

This clone came up a few times. The chain has TRBV5-4 and TRBJ2-1; possibly TRBD1 for D (6 bases). Trimming stripped 4 bases from V and 6 bases from J, with 11 bases between. The CDR3 consists of 13 residues. The germline gives CDR1 SGHNT, CDR2 YYREEE (reference sequence). CDR3 sequence reads: CASSPPRGNEQFF. The DNA of the CDR3 is TGTGCCAGCAGCCCCCCCAGGGGCAATGAGCAGTTCTTC.